Reported below is one T cell receptor beta chain. The junction does not match germline at one end; this may be a read error. Germline V gene sequence: CDR1 LGHNA, CDR2 YSLEER. The CDR3 has 14 amino acids. The researchers produced TCR beta cDNA from around 500 ng total RNA with a constant-region primer. Employing slightly modified ARM-PCR, three nested multiplex PCR rounds were run, and these gave rise to the TCR beta libraries. TRBV1-TRBV30 forward primers paired with a C-beta reverse primer drove the first two PCR rounds, about 10 cycles each. TCRdb passed the multiplex PCR reads through MiXCR, listing each CDR3 protein once. The sample lists about 200,000 distinct CDR3 sequences, around 81% occurring once. These data are taken from a study of tumor-infiltrating lymphocytes in primary liver carcinoma. The overall study: Sample counts of productive TCRbeta reads spanned roughly 3.65 to 8 million; these counts were similar across tissue types.

From unsorted bulk tissue weighing roughly 17-31 mg, DNA and RNA were co-extracted. Infection with HBV was chronic in patients; they were treatment-naive. This sequence originates from a man aged 40-49 years with primary liver carcinoma and hepatitis B virus infection. The sample was tumor tissue from primary liver carcinoma. The chain couples TRBV4-3 to TRBJ2-1, with unresolved D. CDR3 sequence (DNA): TGCGCCAGCAGCCAAGAGTCGCAGTACAATGAGCAGATCTTC. Amino acids: CASSQESQYNEQIF.